These T cell receptor beta chains were read from a single sample in a study of cytomegalovirus exposure and HLA in healthy donors. This table comes from immunoSEQ multiplex PCR, and its TCRdb copy is limited to in-frame clones, with some not included. The table lists roughly 82,000 clones, 93% of them singletons. The sequenced material came from PBMCs. These receptors originate from a man between 18 and 35 years old in good health and CMV-seronegative. Each CDR3 is given with its conserved first and last residue. D genes are given only for firm matches. The size entry is marked missing in some rows and otherwise reads once, few, many or a size class.

D gene: TRBD2
V gene: TRBV10-1
J gene: TRBJ2-3
clone size: .
CDR3 DNA: TGCGCCAGCAGTTCCCGTTTGACTAGCGGGGGATCAGATACGCAGTATTTT
CDR3 protein: CASSSRLTSGGSDTQYF

D gene: TRBD1
V gene: TRBV30
J gene: TRBJ1-4
clone size: .
CDR3 DNA: TGTGCCTGGAGTGTCTGGGACAGTAATGAAAAACTGTTTTTT
CDR3 protein: CAWSVWDSNEKLFF

D gene: TRBD2
V gene: TRBV5-1
J gene: TRBJ2-2
clone size: .
CDR3 DNA: TGCGCCAGCAGCTCGACTAGCGGGAGGGCCGGGGAGCTGTTTTTT
CDR3 protein: CASSSTSGRAGELFF

D gene: .
V gene: TRBV13
J gene: TRBJ2-5
clone size: .
CDR3 DNA: TGTGCCAGCAGAACTAACCTCCAAGAGACCCAGTACTTC
CDR3 protein: CASRTNLQETQYF

D gene: TRBD1
V gene: TRBV11-3
J gene: TRBJ2-7
clone size: .
CDR3 DNA: TGTGCCAGCAGCTTAGGCGGGACAGGGGGCCTGGACGAGCAGTACTTC
CDR3 protein: CASSLGGTGGLDEQYF

D gene: TRBD1
V gene: TRBV7-3
J gene: TRBJ1-1
clone size: .
CDR3 DNA: TGTGCCAGCAGTTTTACAGGGGGCGGCACTGAAGCTTTCTTT
CDR3 protein: CASSFTGGGTEAFF

D gene: .
V gene: TRBV11-3
J gene: TRBJ2-7
clone size: .
CDR3 DNA: TGTGCCAGCAGCTTAGTGTCCAGTTACTACGAGCAGTACTTC
CDR3 protein: CASSLVSSYYEQYF

D gene: .
V gene: TRBV19
J gene: TRBJ1-6
clone size: .
CDR3 DNA: TGTGCCAGAAACTACAGGGAGATAAATTCACCCCTCCACTTT
CDR3 protein: CARNYREINSPLHF

D gene: .
V gene: TRBV11-2
J gene: TRBJ2-1
clone size: .
CDR3 DNA: TGTGCCAGCAGCTTATTTCCGGGGGAACTCTCCTACAATGAGCAGTTCTTC
CDR3 protein: CASSLFPGELSYNEQFF

D gene: TRBD1
V gene: TRBV28
J gene: TRBJ2-7
clone size: .
CDR3 DNA: TGTGCCAGCACAAAAGAATACGGACAGGGGGCGATGTACGAGCAGTACTTC
CDR3 protein: CASTKEYGQGAMYEQYF

D gene: .
V gene: TRBV13
J gene: TRBJ2-1
clone size: .
CDR3 DNA: TGTGCCAGCAGTCCCCGAGTTGAGCAGTTCTTC
CDR3 protein: CASSPRVEQFF

D gene: TRBD1
V gene: TRBV6-6
J gene: TRBJ1-2
clone size: .
CDR3 DNA: TGTGCCAGCAGTTCCCAGTACAGGGACAGATATGGCTACACCTTC
CDR3 protein: CASSSQYRDRYGYTF

D gene: .
V gene: TRBV28
J gene: TRBJ2-1
clone size: .
CDR3 DNA: TGTGCCAGCAGTTTGAGACTAGTGTGGGATGAGCAGTTCTTC
CDR3 protein: CASSLRLVWDEQFF

D gene: .
V gene: TRBV18
J gene: TRBJ1-1
clone size: .
CDR3 DNA: TGTGCCAGCTCACCATCAGGGAGGAAAGGCACTGAAGCTTTCTTT
CDR3 protein: CASSPSGRKGTEAFF

D gene: TRBD2
V gene: TRBV9
J gene: TRBJ2-3
clone size: .
CDR3 DNA: TGTGCCAGCAGCACGGGACTAGCGGGCCCCACAGATACGCAGTATTTT
CDR3 protein: CASSTGLAGPTDTQYF

D gene: TRBD1
V gene: TRBV9
J gene: TRBJ2-2
clone size: .
CDR3 DNA: TGTGCCAGCAGTCTCCAAGGGGGCGGCACCGGGGAGCTGTTTTTT
CDR3 protein: CASSLQGGGTGELFF

D gene: TRBD1
V gene: TRBV27
J gene: TRBJ1-2
clone size: few
CDR3 DNA: TGTGCCAGCAGTTTAGACAGGGGAACTGCTAACTATGGCTACACCTTC
CDR3 protein: CASSLDRGTANYGYTF

D gene: .
V gene: TRBV6-5
J gene: TRBJ2-7
clone size: .
CDR3 DNA: TGTGCCAGCAGTTACCTCCTCAAGGGGCCCTACGAGCAGTACTTC
CDR3 protein: CASSYLLKGPYEQYF

D gene: .
V gene: TRBV19
J gene: TRBJ1-1
clone size: .
CDR3 DNA: TGTGCCAGTAGTATAGCGGGGGGGGCAACTGAAGCTTTCTTT
CDR3 protein: CASSIAGGATEAFF

D gene: TRBD1
V gene: TRBV5-1
J gene: TRBJ2-7
clone size: .
CDR3 DNA: TGCGCCAGCAGCTTGGCGGGACAGGGGATCCCCTACGAGCAGTACTTC
CDR3 protein: CASSLAGQGIPYEQYF

D gene: TRBD2
V gene: TRBV7-6
J gene: TRBJ2-2
clone size: .
CDR3 DNA: TGTGCCAGCAGCTTAGTGAGCGGGAGACAGTCCGGGGAGCTGTTTTTT
CDR3 protein: CASSLVSGRQSGELFF

D gene: .
V gene: TRBV5-6
J gene: TRBJ2-7
clone size: .
CDR3 DNA: TGTGCCAGCAGCCTAACTTCCGGGACATCAAGGGGCTCCTACGAGCAGTACTTC
CDR3 protein: CASSLTSGTSRGSYEQYF

D gene: TRBD1
V gene: TRBV2
J gene: TRBJ1-3
clone size: .
CDR3 DNA: TGTGCCAGCAGCCTACAGGGGGCCCTCTCTGGAAACACCATATATTTT
CDR3 protein: CASSLQGALSGNTIYF

D gene: .
V gene: TRBV29-1
J gene: TRBJ2-6
clone size: .
CDR3 DNA: TGCAGCGTAATCCAGGGGATTGTTACCTCTGGGGCCAACGTCCTGACTTTC
CDR3 protein: CSVIQGIVTSGANVLTF

D gene: TRBD1
V gene: TRBV19
J gene: TRBJ1-5
clone size: .
CDR3 DNA: TGTGCCAGTAGTCACAGGGGCTTGGACAATCAGCCCCAGCATTTT
CDR3 protein: CASSHRGLDNQPQHF

D gene: TRBD1
V gene: TRBV5-8
J gene: TRBJ1-2
clone size: .
CDR3 DNA: TGTGCCAGCAGCTTCTCAGGGGGCGGGGATGGCTACACCTTC
CDR3 protein: CASSFSGGGDGYTF

D gene: .
V gene: TRBV19
J gene: TRBJ1-2
clone size: .
CDR3 DNA: TGTGCCAGTAGTCAAACAGGGTATGGCTACACCTTC
CDR3 protein: CASSQTGYGYTF

D gene: TRBD1
V gene: TRBV29-1
J gene: TRBJ1-5
clone size: once
CDR3 DNA: TGCAGCGTCGGGACAGGGGGCATAGAACAGCCCCAGCATTTT
CDR3 protein: CSVGTGGIEQPQHF

D gene: .
V gene: TRBV5-4
J gene: TRBJ2-7
clone size: .
CDR3 DNA: TGTGCCAGCAGCCCCACAGCGGGTGTAACCTACGAGCAGTACTTC
CDR3 protein: CASSPTAGVTYEQYF

D gene: .
V gene: TRBV2
J gene: TRBJ1-5
clone size: .
CDR3 DNA: TGTGCCAGCAGTGGAACGACAAGCGGGCAGGATCAGCCCCAGCATTTT
CDR3 protein: CASSGTTSGQDQPQHF

D gene: .
V gene: TRBV5-1
J gene: TRBJ2-3
clone size: .
CDR3 DNA: TGCGCCAGCAGCTGGACGCCTCCGGTTAGGGAGGCAGATACGCAGTATTTT
CDR3 protein: CASSWTPPVREADTQYF

D gene: TRBD2
V gene: TRBV11-3
J gene: TRBJ2-7
clone size: .
CDR3 DNA: TGTGCCAGCAGCTTCGATTCAAGACTAGCGGGCTTCTACGAGCAGTACTTC
CDR3 protein: CASSFDSRLAGFYEQYF

D gene: .
V gene: TRBV6-4
J gene: TRBJ2-1
clone size: .
CDR3 DNA: TGTGCCAGCAGTGGGCAGGGTAATTCCAATGAGCAGTTCTTC
CDR3 protein: CASSGQGNSNEQFF

D gene: TRBD1
V gene: TRBV27
J gene: TRBJ1-5
clone size: .
CDR3 DNA: TGTGCCAGCAGTTTATTGGGTCGTGTCTCGTCAGGGGGCACGGGCAATCAGCCCCAGCATTTT
CDR3 protein: CASSLLGRVSSGGTGNQPQHF

D gene: TRBD1
V gene: TRBV2
J gene: TRBJ1-1
clone size: few
CDR3 DNA: TGTGCCAGCGGCGGACAGGGGATTGAAGCTTTCTTT
CDR3 protein: CASGGQGIEAFF